This TCR beta chain was identified during a study of a mutant IDH1 vaccine in newly diagnosed glioma. The wider study: There were roughly 62% males and 37.5% females among treated patients, whose mean age was 40.4 years. Week 47 marked visit V13, whereas week 35 marked visit V12.

The germline gives CDR1 WNHNN, CDR2 SYGVQD (reference sequence). This CDR3 is built from 10 residues. Between the trimmed V and J ends, which lost 5 bases and 3 bases, there was a span of 2 bases. The table came from immunoSEQ multiplex PCR; TCRdb's copy has only in-frame clones and leaves some out. The sample yields roughly 44,000 clones, around 86% seen once. Documented time point: week 35, safety follow-up. Doses consisted of 300 ug of mutant IDH1 20-mer peptide each, paired with topical imiquimod. A remark on this clone: Its antigen is unknown.

Regarding the study as a whole: Shifts in the top peripheral T cell clonotypes seemed unrelated to pseudoprogression.

The material sequenced was PBMCs, taken from a glioma patient whose treatment included an IDH1 peptide vaccine. The sequence derives from a woman aged 40 to 50 with glioma. Some clones in this sample may be carry-over from other donors' samples. J is TRBJ2-7 and V is TRBV10-1, with unresolved D. CDR3 bases: TGCGCCAGCAGTTTCTACGAGCAGTACTTC. Its protein product is CASSFYEQYF.